The 10 T cell receptor beta chains below come from one sample, sequenced in a study of shared clonotypes between healthy human individuals. Clones were read by immunoSEQ multiplex PCR, and TCRdb kept only the in-frame ones, dropping some. The profile shows approximately 2.5 million clones, over 85% of them singletons. The sample taken for sequencing was naive CD4+ T cells from PBMCs. Documented subset: CD45RA+ positively selected. The receptors derive from a man aged 18 to 30 in good health. Some clones in this sample may be carry-over from other donors' samples.

This chain links TRBV5-1 with TRBJ1-3; no firm D call. Deletions cut 0 bases from V and 1 base from J, with 11 bases between. In germline, CDR1 is SGHRS, CDR2 YFSETQ. The CDR3 has 16 residues. The CDR3 spells CASSLAGIQSGNTIYF. The DNA for the CDR3 is TGCGCCAGCAGCTTGGCAGGTATCCAATCTGGAAACACCATATATTTT.

The chain links TRBV7-2 to TRBJ2-1, with D perhaps TRBD2 (6 bases). CDR1 SGHTA and CDR2 FQGNSA come from the germline V gene. There are 18 residues in the CDR3. Trimming shortened V by 5 bases and J by 6 bases, and 26 bases separated the two germline ends. The CDR3 here is CASSDLGPVVGAGNEQFF. The CDR3 DNA reads TGTGCCAGCAGCGATCTTGGGCCCGTAGTGGGAGCGGGCAATGAGCAGTTCTTC.

In this sample, this clone turned up once. CDR3 region: CASSQKLGFAGANVLTF. Here the CDR3 DNA reads TGTGCCAGCAGCCAAAAACTTGGGTTTGCTGGGGCCAACGTCCTGACTTTC. V usage is TRBV4-2 and J usage is TRBJ2-6; D is uncertain. V was cut by 2 bases and J by 2 bases, with 13 bases left in between. The germline V gene encodes CDR1 LGHNA and CDR2 YNFKEQ. CDR3 length: 17 residues.

The rearrangement joins TRBV4-1 to TRBJ1-2, with no clear D. Looked up from germline, CDR1 is MGHRA and CDR2 is YSYEKL. V lost 0 bases and J 5 bases, leaving 16 bases between the germline ends. This CDR3 has 16 amino acids. CDR3: CASSQDVGSFPYGYTF. The DNA of the CDR3 is TGCGCCAGCAGCCAAGATGTGGGCAGTTTTCCTTATGGCTACACCTTC.

V gene TRBV7-2 combines with J gene TRBJ1-1; no clear D gene. This CDR3 comprises 13 residues. Germline CDR1 and CDR2: SGHTA and FQGNSA. Trimming left V 5 bases short and J 4 bases short, with 11 bases between. The DNA for the CDR3 is TGTGCCAGCAGCACCAGAAGGGTCACTGAAGCTTTCTTT. Translated, it gives CASSTRRVTEAFF. The entire variable domain, with the rest obtained from reference TRBV7-2 and TRBJ1-1, is as follows: GAGVSQSPSNKVTEKGKDVELRCDPISGHTALYWYRQSLGQGLEFLIYFQGNSAPDKSGLPSDRFSAERTGGSVSTLTIQRTQQEDSAVYLCASSTRRVTEAFFGQGTRLTVV.

This chain connects TRBV19 to TRBJ2-5; 9 bases align to TRBD2. This CDR3 comprises 18 residues. V lost 2 bases to trimming and J lost 7 bases; unmatched junction nucleotides: 17. CDR1 and CDR2 from the germline V gene are LNHDA and SQIVND (reference sequence). The CDR3 nucleotides read TGTGCCAGTAGTATACGGAGCGGGAGGACCCGGGGTGTAGGGACCCAGTACTTC. Protein: CASSIRSGRTRGVGTQYF.

The chain is built from TRBV9 and TRBJ2-3, with D perhaps given as TRBD1 or TRBD2 (5 bases each). Trimming left V 4 bases short and J 5 bases short, with 8 bases between. The CDR3 runs to 12 residues. The germline gives CDR1 SGDLS, CDR2 YYNGEE. This chain's CDR3 is CASSRGGDTQYF. In nucleotides, the CDR3 is TGTGCCAGCAGCCGTGGGGGAGATACGCAGTATTTT. Complete variable domain (other parts from reference TRBV9 and TRBJ2-3): DSGVTQTPKHLITATGQRVTLRCSPRSGDLSVYWYQQSLDQGLQFLIQYYNGEERAKGNILERFSAQQFPDLHSELNLSSLELGDSALYFCASSRGGDTQYFGPGTRLTVL.

In this sample, this clone turned up a few times. The chain has TRBV2 and TRBJ1-2; TRBD1 agrees at 10 bases. The CDR3 covers 14 residues. CDR1 and CDR2 from the germline V gene are SNHLY and FYNNEI. The V and J ends lost 7 bases and 8 bases, in that order; junction bases with no gene match: 10. CDR3 loop: CASTTRQGAEGYTF. DNA for the CDR3: TGTGCCAGCACAACACGACAGGGGGCAGAGGGCTACACCTTC.

In DNA, the CDR3 is TGTGCCAGCAGCTCCAGCCAGGGGCGAAGGTCCTACGAGCAGTACTTC. Protein product: CASSSSQGRRSYEQYF. This rearrangement joins TRBV7-2 to TRBJ2-7, with D possibly matching TRBD1 (6 bases). CDR1 and CDR2 (germline): SGHTA, FQGNSA. The CDR3 sequence is 16 residues long. V was pared by 4 bases and J by 1 base, with 17 bases between.

The chain joins TRBV5-1 to TRBJ2-2; D is perhaps TRBD2 (5 bases). V lost 3 bases and J lost 7, with 10 bases in between. The germline V gene encodes CDR1 SGHRS and CDR2 YFSETQ. This CDR3 has 13 residues. CDR3 loop: CASSSEGGGELFF. Here the CDR3 DNA reads TGCGCCAGCAGCTCCGAAGGAGGCGGGGAGCTGTTTTTT.